This TCR beta chain was found in a study of metastatic and nonmetastatic thyroid tumors. This clone was detected many times. Every patient underwent thyroid surgery untreated. Trimming left V 7 bases short and J 8 bases short, with 26 bases between. Germline lookup yields CDR1 GTSNPN and CDR2 SVGIG (reference sequence). The CDR3 is 16 amino acids. Via MiXCR, TCRdb re-called the PCR reads. This sample carries 42,000 or so clones, 18% of them seen once, and the ten largest clones take approximately 13%. The receptor comes from a female donor with papillary thyroid cancer or a benign thyroid nodule (not recorded which). Some clones in this sample may be carry-over from other donors' samples. The chain combines TRBV30 with TRBJ1-4; the D gene is possibly TRBD1 (6 bases). Input material: tumor tissue. In nucleotides, the CDR3 is TGTGCCTCATATCAAGGACAGACAGTCACTATGGAAAAACTGTTTTTT. This codes for CASYQGQTVTMEKLFF. The full variable domain, with the rest looked up from reference TRBV30 and TRBJ1-4, is SQTIHQWPATLVQPVGSPLSLECTVEGTSNPNLYWYRQAAGRGLQLLFYSVGIGQISSEVPQNLSASRPQDRQFILSSKKLLLSDSGFYLCASYQGQTVTMEKLFFGSGTQLSVL.